The clone carrying this T cell receptor beta chain occurred a few times. Unique molecular identifiers were used in preparing the TCRbeta library. TCRdb used MiXCR to reprocess the PCR reads, holding one entry per CDR3 protein. The profile shows around 410,000 distinct CDR3 sequences, 11% of them singletons. Trimming cost V 6 bases and J 5 bases; bases outside gene matches: 7. The germline CDR1 and CDR2 sequences are MNHNS and SASEGT. The length of the CDR3 is 15 residues. The source of the sample is a study of T-cell reconstitution after alpha-beta-depleted transplantation in children. This TCR came from a human donor who donated a stem cell graft to a child with acute myeloid leukemia. The sequencing here drew on PBMCs from the stem cell graft donor, taken from the stem cell graft. V usage is TRBV6-1 and J usage is TRBJ2-1; 10 positions match TRBD2. The CDR3 here is CASRELAGENNEQFF. The CDR3 coding sequence is TGTGCCAGCAGAGAGCTAGCGGGAGAAAACAATGAGCAGTTCTTC.